One TCR beta chain is described in this entry. The antigen remains unidentified. V was trimmed by 1 base and J by 0 bases, leaving 12 bases between them. CDR1 and CDR2 (germline): GTSNPN, SVGIG (reference sequence). The CDR3 sequence is 15 residues long. This specimen belongs to a study of regulatory dendritic cells for organ transplantation. Whole-study findings and limits: Regulatory dendritic cells appeared to expand memory CD8+ clones less than mature ones.

Allogeneic regulatory or mature dendritic cells were co-cultured for under six days with CFSE-labeled sorted T cells at 1:10. CD4+ or CD8+ T cells were sorted as naive CD45RA+ or memory CD45RO+. This table comes from immunoSEQ multiplex PCR, and its TCRdb copy is limited to in-frame clones, with some not included. The table records approximately 22,000 clones, over 75% of them present only once. Sample: naive CD4+ T cells from blood cultured with dendritic cells. Subset indicated: CD45RA+ naive T cells. The chain has TRBV30 and TRBJ2-5, with D perhaps being TRBD1 or TRBD2 (5 bases each). The clonotype originates from a human donor in good health. The CDR3 DNA sequence: TGTGCCTGGAGTGACCCACGGGACGACCAAGAGACCCAGTACTTC. Its translation: CAWSDPRDDQETQYF.